This TCR beta chain was profiled in a study of T cell responses to AZD1222 COVID-19 vaccine. Regarding this clone: Antigen unknown.

Broader study findings: Repertoires were obtained only post-peak T cell response.

The data were produced by immunoSEQ multiplex PCR, yet TCRdb's version contains in-frame clones alone and is incomplete. The data contain approximately 30,000 clones, about nine tenths of them singletons. In germline, CDR1 is ENHRY, CDR2 SYGVKD. Trimming took 3 bases from V and 6 from J; bases not matched to a gene: 12. CDR3 length equals 16 residues. The chain recombines TRBV10-3 with TRBJ1-2; 8 nucleotides line up with TRBD1. This material consisted of peripheral blood, taken 28 days after the second AZD1222 dose. This receptor was obtained from an adult who received the AZD1222 COVID-19 vaccine. This chain's CDR3 is CAISDPGTGVGDGYTF. CDR3 DNA sequence: TGTGCCATCAGTGACCCCGGGACAGGCGTCGGGGATGGCTACACCTTC.